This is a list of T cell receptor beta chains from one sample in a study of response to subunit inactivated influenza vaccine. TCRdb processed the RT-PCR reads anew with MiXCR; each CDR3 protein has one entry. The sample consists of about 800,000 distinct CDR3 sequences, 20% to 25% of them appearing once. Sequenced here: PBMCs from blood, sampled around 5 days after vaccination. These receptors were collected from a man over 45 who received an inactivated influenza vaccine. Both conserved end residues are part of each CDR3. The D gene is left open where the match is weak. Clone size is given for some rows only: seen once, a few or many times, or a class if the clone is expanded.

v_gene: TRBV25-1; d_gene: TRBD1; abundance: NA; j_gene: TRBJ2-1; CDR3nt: TGTGCCAGCAGTGAGGAGACAGGGGTCAATGAGCAGTTCTTC; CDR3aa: CASSEETGVNEQFF
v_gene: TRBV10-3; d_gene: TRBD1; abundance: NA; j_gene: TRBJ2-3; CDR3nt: TGTGCCATCAGTGAGTCGGACAGGGATGGCACAGATACGCAGTATTTT; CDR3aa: CAISESDRDGTDTQYF
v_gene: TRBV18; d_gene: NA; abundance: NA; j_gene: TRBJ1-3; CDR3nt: TGTGCCAGCTCACCACTGACTGCAGACTCTGGAAACACCATATATTTT; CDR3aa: CASSPLTADSGNTIYF
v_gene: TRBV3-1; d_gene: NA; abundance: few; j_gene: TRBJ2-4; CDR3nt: TGTGCCAGCAGCCAAGTGGGGGACATTCAGTACTTC; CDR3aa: CASSQVGDIQYF
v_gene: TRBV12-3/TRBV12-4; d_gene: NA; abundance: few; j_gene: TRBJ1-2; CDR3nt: TGTGCCAGCTCCCCCCCCCTGGATGGCTACACCTTC; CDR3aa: CASSPPLDGYTF
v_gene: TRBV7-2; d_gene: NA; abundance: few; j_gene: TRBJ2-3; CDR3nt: TGTGCCAGCAGCTTAGCGATTCTAGTGGGAGATACGCAGTATTTT; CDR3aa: CASSLAILVGDTQYF
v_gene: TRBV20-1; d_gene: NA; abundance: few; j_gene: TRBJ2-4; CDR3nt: TGCAGTGCTCCCGACTGGATTGCCAAAAACATTCAGTACTTC; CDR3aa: CSAPDWIAKNIQYF
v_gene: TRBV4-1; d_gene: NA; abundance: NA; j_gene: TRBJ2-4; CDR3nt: TGCGCCAGCAGCCAAGGCTACCTGGCCAAAAACATTCAGTACTTC; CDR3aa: CASSQGYLAKNIQYF
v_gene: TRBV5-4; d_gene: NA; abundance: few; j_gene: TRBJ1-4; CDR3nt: TGTGCCAGCAGCTTGAAGATGTACGGGGCGGCTAATGAAAAACTGTTTTTT; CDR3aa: CASSLKMYGAANEKLFF
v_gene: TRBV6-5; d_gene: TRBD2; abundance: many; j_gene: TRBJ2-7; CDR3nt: TGTGCCAGCAGTTACGAGGCGGGAGAGCGCTACGAGCAGTACTTC; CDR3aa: CASSYEAGERYEQYF
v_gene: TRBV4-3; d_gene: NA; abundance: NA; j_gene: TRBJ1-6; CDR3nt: TGCGCCAGCAGCCAAGACGGCGGGCCCCGCTCACCCCTCCACTTT; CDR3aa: CASSQDGGPRSPLHF
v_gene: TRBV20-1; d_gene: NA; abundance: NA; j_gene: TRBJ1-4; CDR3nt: TGCAGTGCTAGACGGGACGCCTATGAAAAACTGTTTTTT; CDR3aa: CSARRDAYEKLFF
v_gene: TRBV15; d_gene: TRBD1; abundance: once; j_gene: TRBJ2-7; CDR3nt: TGTGCCACCAGCCCGACAGGACAGGCGTTCGAGCAGTACTTC; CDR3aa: CATSPTGQAFEQYF
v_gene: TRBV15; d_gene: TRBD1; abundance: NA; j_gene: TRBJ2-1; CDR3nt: TGTGCCACCAGCAAGAGGGGGCCGCGGGCAAATGAGCAGTTCTTC; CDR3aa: CATSKRGPRANEQFF
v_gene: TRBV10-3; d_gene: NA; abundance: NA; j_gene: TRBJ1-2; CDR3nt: TGTGCCATCACCGGGCGAGGCTACACCTTC; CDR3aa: CAITGRGYTF
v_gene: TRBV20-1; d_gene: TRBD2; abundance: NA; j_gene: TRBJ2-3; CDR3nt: TGCAGTGCTAGACCTAGGACTAGGCCTAGCACAGATACGCAGTATTTT; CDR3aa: CSARPRTRPSTDTQYF
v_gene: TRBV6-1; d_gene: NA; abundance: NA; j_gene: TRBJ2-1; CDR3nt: TGTGCCAGCAGCCCACGGGTGGGGGGGCCCAACAATGAGCAGTTCTTC; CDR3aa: CASSPRVGGPNNEQFF
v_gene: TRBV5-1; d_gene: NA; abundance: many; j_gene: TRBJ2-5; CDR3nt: TGCGCCAGCAGCTTGGCAGGGAAGGAGACCCAGTACTTC; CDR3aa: CASSLAGKETQYF
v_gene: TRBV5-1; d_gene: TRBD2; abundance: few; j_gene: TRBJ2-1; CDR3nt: TGCGCCAGCAGCCCCATGGGACTAGCGGTTAATGAGCAGTTCTTC; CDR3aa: CASSPMGLAVNEQFF
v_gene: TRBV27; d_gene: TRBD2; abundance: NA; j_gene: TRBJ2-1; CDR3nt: TGTGCCAGCAGTTTTATTCTGACTAGCGGGAGTTATGAGCAGTTCTTC; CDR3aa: CASSFILTSGSYEQFF
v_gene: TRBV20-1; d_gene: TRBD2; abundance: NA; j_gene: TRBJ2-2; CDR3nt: TGCAGTGCTAGAGACTCGGGACTAGCGGGAGATTTTCCCCCCACCGGGGAGCTGTTTTTT; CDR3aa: CSARDSGLAGDFPPTGELFF
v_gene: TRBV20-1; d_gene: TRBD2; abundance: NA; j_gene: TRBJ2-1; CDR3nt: TGCAGTGCTAGAAATCTAGCGGGGTCAGGGAATGAGCAGTTCTTC; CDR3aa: CSARNLAGSGNEQFF
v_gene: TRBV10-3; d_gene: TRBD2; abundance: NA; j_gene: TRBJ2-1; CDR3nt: TGTGCCACCCGTGGGACTAGCGGGAGGGGGGGCAATGAGCAGTTCTTC; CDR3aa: CATRGTSGRGGNEQFF
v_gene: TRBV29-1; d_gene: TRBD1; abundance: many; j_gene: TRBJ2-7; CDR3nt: TGCAGCGCACGACAGGGGTTATCCTACGAGCAGTACTTC; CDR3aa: CSARQGLSYEQYF
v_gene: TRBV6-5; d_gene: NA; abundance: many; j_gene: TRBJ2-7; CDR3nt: TGTGCCAGCAGTTACGACCAAAACCTTTACGAGCAGTACTTC; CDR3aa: CASSYDQNLYEQYF
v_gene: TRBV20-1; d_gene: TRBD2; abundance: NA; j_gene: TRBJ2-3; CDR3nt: TGCTGTGCTAGGGAGGGACTAGCGGGGATCACAGATACGCAGTATTTT; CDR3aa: CCAREGLAGITDTQYF
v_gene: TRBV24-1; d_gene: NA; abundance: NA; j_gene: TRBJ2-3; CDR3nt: TGTGCCACCAGTGATTTCATGACTAGTGGGACAGATACGCAGTATTTT; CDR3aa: CATSDFMTSGTDTQYF
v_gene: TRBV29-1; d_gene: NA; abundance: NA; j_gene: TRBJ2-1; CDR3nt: TGCAGCGTTGAAGATGGGCAAACGAGCTCCTACAATGAGCAGTTCTTC; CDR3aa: CSVEDGQTSSYNEQFF
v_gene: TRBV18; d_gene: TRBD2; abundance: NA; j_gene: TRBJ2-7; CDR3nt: TGTGCCAGCTCACCGACCGGGACTAGCCCCGAGCAGTACTTC; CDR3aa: CASSPTGTSPEQYF
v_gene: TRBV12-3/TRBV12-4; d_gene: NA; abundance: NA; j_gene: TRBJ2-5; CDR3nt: TGTGCCAGCAGAGCAGGGCCTCCCCCAGAGACCCAGTACTTC; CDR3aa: CASRAGPPPETQYF
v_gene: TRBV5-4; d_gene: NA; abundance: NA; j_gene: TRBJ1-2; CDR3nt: TGTGCCAGCAGCCTGGACCACTATGGCTACACCTTC; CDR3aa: CASSLDHYGYTF
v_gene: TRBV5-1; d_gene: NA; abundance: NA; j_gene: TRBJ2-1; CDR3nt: TGCGCCAGCAGCTTGATCGGGACTCACAATGAGCAGTTCTTC; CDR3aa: CASSLIGTHNEQFF
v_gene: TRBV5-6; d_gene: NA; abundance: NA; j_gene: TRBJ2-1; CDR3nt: TGTGCCAGCAGCTTGAGGGCAGCCTACAATGAGCAGTTCTTC; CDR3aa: CASSLRAAYNEQFF
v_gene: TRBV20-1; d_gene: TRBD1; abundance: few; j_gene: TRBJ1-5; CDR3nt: TGCAGTGCTAGAGGACAGGGAGGAGTAGTTCAGCCCCAGCATTTT; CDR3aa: CSARGQGGVVQPQHF
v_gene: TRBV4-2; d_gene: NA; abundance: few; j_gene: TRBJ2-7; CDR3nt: TGTGCCAGCAGCCAAGAGATGGGCTACGAGCAGTACTTC; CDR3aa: CASSQEMGYEQYF
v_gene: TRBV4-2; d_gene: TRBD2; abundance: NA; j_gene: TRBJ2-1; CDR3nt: TGTGCCAGCAGCCACGAGGGACTATTGTCCGACAATGAGCAGTTCTTC; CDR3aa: CASSHEGLLSDNEQFF
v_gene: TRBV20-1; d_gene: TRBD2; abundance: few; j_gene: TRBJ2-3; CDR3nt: TGCAGTGCTAGAAATTCTGGCGGCGGGAGCCCAGATACGCAGTATTTT; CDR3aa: CSARNSGGGSPDTQYF